A selection of T cell receptor beta chains follows, all from one sample in a study of shared clonotypes between healthy human individuals. TCRdb's copy holds only in-frame clones and misses some; the assay was immunoSEQ multiplex PCR. Seen here are some 2,100,000 clones, about 92% observed once, and the top ten hold over 1.5%. Sequenced sample: naive CD8+ T cells from PBMCs. The receptors stem from a man in his late teens or twenties in good health. Some clones in this sample may be carry-over from other donors' samples. Each CDR3 is given with its conserved first and last residue. A D gene is named only where the DNA matches it firmly. The size field is filled for only some rows; it gives once, few, many or a size class.

v_call	j_call	clone_size	d_call	cdr3_aa	cdr3_nt
TRBV4-1	TRBJ2-2	.	.	CASSPKDIPAGELFF	TGCGCCAGCAGCCCCAAGGATATCCCGGCAGGGGAGCTGTTTTTT
TRBV7-8	TRBJ2-7	.	.	CASSLGGANEQYF	TGTGCCAGCAGCTTAGGTGGGGCGAACGAGCAGTACTTC
TRBV7-9	TRBJ2-7	.	.	CASTNGEISYEQYF	TGTGCCAGCACGAATGGGGAAATCTCCTACGAGCAGTACTTC
TRBV19	TRBJ1-1	.	.	CASSIQWGSEAFF	TGTGCCAGTAGTATTCAGTGGGGTTCTGAAGCTTTCTTT
TRBV25-1	TRBJ1-2	.	.	CASSGPNLGYTF	TGTGCCAGCAGTGGACCTAACCTTGGCTACACCTTC
TRBV4-1	TRBJ2-7	once	.	CASSPLQGSTFEQYF	TGCGCCAGCAGCCCACTACAGGGATCCACCTTCGAGCAGTACTTC
TRBV29-1	TRBJ2-1	.	.	CSAPAGGYEQFF	TGCAGCGCCCCAGCGGGCGGGTATGAGCAGTTCTTC
TRBV14	TRBJ1-2	once	.	CASSQDRLIGGYGYTF	TGTGCCAGCAGCCAAGATCGCCTGATAGGAGGGTATGGCTACACCTTC
TRBV19	TRBJ2-2	.	TRBD2	CASSYWASGSFIGELFF	TGTGCCAGTAGTTATTGGGCTAGCGGGAGTTTCATCGGGGAGCTGTTTTTT
TRBV9	TRBJ2-1	.	.	CASSVGHTNEQFF	TGTGCCAGCAGCGTAGGCCACACCAATGAGCAGTTCTTC
TRBV27	TRBJ2-7	few	TRBD2	CASSPLGGIYEQYF	TGTGCCAGCAGCCCCCTCGGGGGGATCTACGAGCAGTACTTC
TRBV7-9	TRBJ1-1	.	TRBD1	CASSSRQGAGGTEAFF	TGTGCCAGCAGCTCCAGACAGGGGGCGGGTGGCACTGAAGCTTTCTTT
TRBV11-3	TRBJ2-7	.	TRBD2	CASSFGGGEQYF	TGTGCCAGCAGCTTCGGGGGGGGTGAGCAGTACTTC
TRBV27	TRBJ2-2	.	.	CASSLRGSTGELFF	TGTGCCAGCAGTTTGAGAGGGAGTACCGGGGAGCTGTTTTTT
TRBV6-6	TRBJ1-5	.	TRBD1	CASSYEDRAHQPQHF	TGTGCCAGCAGTTACGAGGACAGGGCGCATCAGCCCCAGCATTTT
TRBV11-2	TRBJ2-3	.	.	CASSLDLGPTSTDTQYF	TGTGCCAGCAGCTTAGATCTGGGCCCCACTAGCACAGATACGCAGTATTTT
TRBV4-1	TRBJ1-1	few	.	CASSRTPGNEAFF	TGCGCCAGCAGCCGGACCCCGGGGAATGAAGCTTTCTTT
TRBV7-2	TRBJ2-7	.	.	CASSLAPDRFIPSSYEQYF	TGTGCCAGCAGCTTAGCCCCCGACAGGTTCATACCTAGCTCCTACGAGCAGTACTTC
TRBV5-1	TRBJ2-1	.	.	CASSLVDTSSYNEQFF	TGCGCCAGCAGCTTGGTCGACACGAGCTCCTACAATGAGCAGTTCTTC
TRBV11-2	TRBJ2-2	.	.	CASSLVLSGELFF	TGTGCCAGCAGCTTAGTGTTATCCGGGGAGCTGTTTTTT
TRBV10-3	TRBJ1-5	.	.	CAISDGAGNQPQHF	TGTGCCATCAGTGACGGGGCAGGCAATCAGCCCCAGCATTTT
TRBV11-2	TRBJ2-1	.	.	CASSSRTVYNEQFF	TGTGCCAGCAGCTCACGGACAGTCTACAATGAGCAGTTCTTC
TRBV7-9	TRBJ2-5	.	.	CASSSRTIRETQYF	TGTGCCAGCAGCTCGCGGACTATCCGGGAGACCCAGTACTTC
TRBV27	TRBJ1-1	.	.	CASSPGGAIEAFF	TGTGCCAGCAGCCCGGGGGGGGCCATTGAAGCTTTCTTT
TRBV5-5	TRBJ2-7	.	TRBD2	CASSLRSSGRNRYEQYF	TGTGCCAGCAGCTTGCGGTCTAGCGGGAGAAATCGGTACGAGCAGTACTTC
TRBV28	TRBJ2-2	.	.	CASSFRGARWELFF	TGTGCCAGCAGTTTTAGAGGGGCTCGTTGGGAGCTGTTTTTT
TRBV4-1	TRBJ2-7	.	TRBD2	CASSQGASGRNEQYF	TGCGCCAGCAGCCAAGGGGCTAGCGGGAGAAACGAGCAGTACTTC
TRBV6-6	TRBJ2-7	.	.	CASSYPTSSYEQYF	TGTGCCAGCAGTTACCCGACATCCTCCTACGAGCAGTACTTC
TRBV6-6	TRBJ2-2	.	.	CASSYASPNTGELFF	TGTGCCAGCAGTTACGCTAGCCCGAACACCGGGGAGCTGTTTTTT
TRBV5-6	TRBJ2-7	once	.	CASSTGTPNEQYF	TGTGCCAGCAGCACCGGGACCCCCAACGAGCAGTACTTC
TRBV7-6	TRBJ2-7	.	.	CASSLAGGSSYEQYF	TGTGCCAGCAGCTTAGCGGGGGGTAGTTCCTACGAGCAGTACTTC
TRBV5-6	TRBJ2-7	.	TRBD1	CASSFGTGESYEQYF	TGTGCCAGCAGCTTTGGGACAGGGGAATCCTACGAGCAGTACTTC
TRBV2	TRBJ2-5	.	TRBD2	CASSDWGLAGQETQYF	TGTGCCAGCAGTGATTGGGGGCTAGCGGGGCAAGAGACCCAGTACTTC
TRBV2	TRBJ2-4	.	.	CASRARTDIQYF	TGTGCCAGCAGGGCTAGGACAGACATTCAGTACTTC
TRBV28	TRBJ2-7	.	TRBD1	CASSLEGGLGSYEQYF	TGTGCCAGCAGTTTAGAAGGGGGCCTCGGCTCCTACGAGCAGTACTTC
TRBV7-3	TRBJ2-7	.	.	CASSLTGGAGNEQYF	TGTGCCAGCAGCCTGACTGGAGGGGCGGGCAACGAGCAGTACTTC
TRBV11-2	TRBJ2-1	.	.	CASSGRLLASAYNEQFF	TGTGCCAGCAGCGGCCGACTACTAGCAAGCGCCTACAATGAGCAGTTCTTC
TRBV9	TRBJ2-7	.	TRBD1	CASSPGQGWYEQYF	TGTGCCAGCAGCCCTGGACAGGGGTGGTACGAGCAGTACTTC
TRBV6-5	TRBJ2-7	.	.	CASSYSRVHEQYF	TGTGCCAGCAGTTACTCGAGGGTACACGAGCAGTACTTC
TRBV9	TRBJ2-3	.	.	CASSVGLAPADTQYF	TGTGCCAGCAGCGTAGGACTGGCCCCAGCAGATACGCAGTATTTT
TRBV27	TRBJ2-1	.	.	CASSILQGYNEQFF	TGTGCCAGCAGTATTCTCCAGGGGTACAATGAGCAGTTCTTC
TRBV7-9	TRBJ1-1	.	.	CASSLTGNVVGAEAFF	TGTGCCAGCAGCTTAACGGGAAACGTTGTTGGGGCTGAAGCTTTCTTT
TRBV11-2	TRBJ2-1	.	.	CASSLEVAVYNEQFF	TGTGCCAGCAGCTTAGAGGTAGCGGTGTACAATGAGCAGTTCTTC
TRBV5-1	TRBJ2-2	once	TRBD2	CASSNQREITGELFF	TGCGCCAGCAGCAACCAGCGGGAGATCACCGGGGAGCTGTTTTTT
TRBV7-2	TRBJ2-5	.	.	CASSLRQEEETQYF	TGTGCCAGCAGCCTCCGACAGGAAGAAGAGACCCAGTACTTC
TRBV9	TRBJ2-2	.	.	CASSVPSFESNTGELFF	TGTGCCAGCAGCGTCCCCTCCTTCGAGTCGAACACCGGGGAGCTGTTTTTT
TRBV30	TRBJ2-1	.	.	CAWSVGAEEQFF	TGTGCCTGGAGTGTAGGAGCCGAGGAGCAGTTCTTC
TRBV9	TRBJ2-2	.	TRBD2	CASRAGTSTGELFF	TGTGCCAGCAGGGCCGGGACTAGTACCGGGGAGCTGTTTTTT
TRBV14	TRBJ1-1	.	TRBD1	CASSPWTGVSEAFF	TGTGCCAGCAGCCCATGGACAGGGGTCTCTGAAGCTTTCTTT
TRBV4-2	TRBJ2-7	few	.	CASRLDLGPYEQYF	TGTGCCAGCCGGTTGGATCTGGGGCCGTACGAGCAGTACTTC
TRBV15	TRBJ2-7	.	.	CAASLSLTYEQYF	TGTGCCGCCTCTTTGAGCCTAACCTACGAGCAGTACTTC